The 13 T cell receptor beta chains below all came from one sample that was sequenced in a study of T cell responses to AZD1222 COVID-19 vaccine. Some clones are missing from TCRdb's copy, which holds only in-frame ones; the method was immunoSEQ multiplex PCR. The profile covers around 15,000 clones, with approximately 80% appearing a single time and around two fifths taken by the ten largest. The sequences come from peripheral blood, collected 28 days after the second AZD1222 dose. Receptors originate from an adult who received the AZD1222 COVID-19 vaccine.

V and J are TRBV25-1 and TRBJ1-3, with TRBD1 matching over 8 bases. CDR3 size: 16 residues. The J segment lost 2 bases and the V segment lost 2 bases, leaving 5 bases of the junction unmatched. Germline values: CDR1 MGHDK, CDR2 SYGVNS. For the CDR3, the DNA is TGTGCCAGCAGTGAAAGCGCAGGGGGCGCTGGAAACACCATATATTTT. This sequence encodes CASSESAGGAGNTIYF.

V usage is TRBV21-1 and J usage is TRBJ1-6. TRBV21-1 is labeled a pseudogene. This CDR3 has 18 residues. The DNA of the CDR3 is TGTGCCAGCAGCAAAGTAGACATGGAGGGGGACTATAATTCACCCCTCCACTTT. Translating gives CASSKVDMEGDYNSPLHF.

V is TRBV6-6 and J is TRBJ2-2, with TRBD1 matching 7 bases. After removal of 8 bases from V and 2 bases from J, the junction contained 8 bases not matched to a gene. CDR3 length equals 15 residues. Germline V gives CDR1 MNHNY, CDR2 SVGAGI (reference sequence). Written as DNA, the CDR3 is TGTGCCAGCGAAACCCGGACAGGCAACACCGGGGAGCTGTTTTTT. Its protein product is CASETRTGNTGELFF.

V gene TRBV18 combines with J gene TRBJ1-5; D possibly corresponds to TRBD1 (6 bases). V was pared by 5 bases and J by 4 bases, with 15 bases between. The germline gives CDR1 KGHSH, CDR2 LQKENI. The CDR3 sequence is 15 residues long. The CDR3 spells CASSAQGQGNQPQHF. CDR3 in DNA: TGTGCCAGCTCAGCACAAGGGCAGGGGAATCAGCCCCAGCATTTT.

In DNA form, the CDR3 reads TGCAGCGTTGTGGGGGGCACTAATGAAAAACTGTTTTTT. Translation gives CSVVGGTNEKLFF. The chain uses TRBV29-1 and TRBJ1-4; a weak D match, TRBD1 (6 bases). The germline V and J ends were trimmed by 4 bases and 2 bases, with 8 bases remaining between them. CDR3 length equals 13 residues. Per the germline V gene, CDR1 is SQVTM and CDR2 is ANQGSEA.

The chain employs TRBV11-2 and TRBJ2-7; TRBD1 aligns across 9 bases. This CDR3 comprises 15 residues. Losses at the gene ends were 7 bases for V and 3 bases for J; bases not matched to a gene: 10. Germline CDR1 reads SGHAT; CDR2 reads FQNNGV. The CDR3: CASTDLKTGGYEQYF. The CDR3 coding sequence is TGTGCCAGCACCGACCTCAAGACAGGGGGCTACGAGCAGTACTTC.

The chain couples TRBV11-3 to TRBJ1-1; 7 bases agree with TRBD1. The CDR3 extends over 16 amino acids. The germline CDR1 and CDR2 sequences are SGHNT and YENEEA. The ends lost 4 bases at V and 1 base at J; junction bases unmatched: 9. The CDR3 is CASSSLTGKGNTEAFF. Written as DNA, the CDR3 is TGTGCCAGCAGCTCCCTGACAGGGAAGGGGAACACTGAAGCTTTCTTT.

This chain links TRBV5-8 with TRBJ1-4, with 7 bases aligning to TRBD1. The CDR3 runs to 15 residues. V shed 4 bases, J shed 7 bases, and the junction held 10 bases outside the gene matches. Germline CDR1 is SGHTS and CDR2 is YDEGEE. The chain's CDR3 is CASSTGTADGEKLFF. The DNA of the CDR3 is TGTGCCAGCAGCACCGGGACAGCCGACGGTGAAAAACTGTTTTTT.

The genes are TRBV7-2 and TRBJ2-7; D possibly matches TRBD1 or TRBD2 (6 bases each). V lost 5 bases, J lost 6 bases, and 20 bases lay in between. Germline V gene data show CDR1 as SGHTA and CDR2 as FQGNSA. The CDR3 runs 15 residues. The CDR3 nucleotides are TGTGCCAGCAGCCCACAAACCAAAGAGGGGGGCGAGCAGTACTTC. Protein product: CASSPQTKEGGEQYF.

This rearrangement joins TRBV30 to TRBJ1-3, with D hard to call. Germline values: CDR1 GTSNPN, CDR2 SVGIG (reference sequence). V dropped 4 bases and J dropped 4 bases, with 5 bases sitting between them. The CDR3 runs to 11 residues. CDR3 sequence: CAWMSGNTIYF. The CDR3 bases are TGTGCCTGGATGTCGGGAAACACCATATATTTT.

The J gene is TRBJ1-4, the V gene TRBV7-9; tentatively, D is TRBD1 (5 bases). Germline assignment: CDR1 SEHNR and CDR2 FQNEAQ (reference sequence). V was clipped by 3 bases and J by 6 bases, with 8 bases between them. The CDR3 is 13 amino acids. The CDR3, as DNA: TGTGCCAGCAGCTTCCGGGGGGATGAAAAACTGTTTTTT. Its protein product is CASSFRGDEKLFF.

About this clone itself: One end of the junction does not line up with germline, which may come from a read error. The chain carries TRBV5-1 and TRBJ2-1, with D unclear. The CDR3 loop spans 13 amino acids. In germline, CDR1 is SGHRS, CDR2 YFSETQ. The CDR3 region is CASSLGSHDEQFF. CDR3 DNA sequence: TGCGCCAGCAGCTTAGGGTCTCACGATGAACAGTTCTTC.

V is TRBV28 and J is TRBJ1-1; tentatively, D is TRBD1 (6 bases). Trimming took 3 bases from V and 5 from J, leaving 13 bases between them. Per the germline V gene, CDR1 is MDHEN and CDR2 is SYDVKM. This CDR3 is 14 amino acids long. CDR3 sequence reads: CASSLRQGRTEAFF. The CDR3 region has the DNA TGTGCCAGCAGTTTGAGGCAGGGGCGGACTGAAGCTTTCTTT.